Listed below are T cell receptor beta chains from one sample, sequenced in a study of preoperative IRX-2 immunotherapy in early breast cancer. This table comes from immunoSEQ multiplex PCR, and its TCRdb copy is limited to in-frame clones, with some not included. The profile shows a few thousand clones, 75% to 90% of them singletons. Sequences were derived from tumor tissue, sampled before IRX-2 immunotherapy. The receptors originated from a human donor with breast cancer. CDR3s include the opening cysteine and the closing phenylalanine or tryptophan. The order of the fields is clone size, J gene, D gene, V gene, CDR3 DNA, CDR3 protein. A D gene is named only where the DNA matches it firmly. Size values are once, few and many counts, or a class for expanded clones, and some rows have none.

abundance: once; j_gene: TRBJ2-1; d_gene: TRBD2; v_gene: TRBV11-3; CDR3nt: TGTGCCAGCAGCCAGACCCCTCTAGCGGGAGGGCCCGGCAATGAGCAGTTCTTC; CDR3aa: CASSQTPLAGGPGNEQFF
abundance: .; j_gene: TRBJ2-3; d_gene: .; v_gene: TRBV6-8; CDR3nt: TGTGCCAGCAGCCACCACCTCCAGACCAGGGCAGATACGCAGTATTTT; CDR3aa: CASSHHLQTRADTQYF
abundance: .; j_gene: TRBJ1-2; d_gene: .; v_gene: TRBV6-8; CDR3nt: TGTGCCAGCAGTCCTACTACCGATACCGCCTATGGCTACACCTTC; CDR3aa: CASSPTTDTAYGYTF
abundance: .; j_gene: TRBJ1-3; d_gene: .; v_gene: TRBV7-6; CDR3nt: TGTGCCAGCAGCTTAGGGCACGCCTCTGGAAACACCATATATTTT; CDR3aa: CASSLGHASGNTIYF
abundance: .; j_gene: TRBJ2-2; d_gene: .; v_gene: TRBV10-3; CDR3nt: TGTGCCATCAGAACCCTAGAAACCGGCGGCGGGGAGCTGTTTTTT; CDR3aa: CAIRTLETGGGELFF
abundance: .; j_gene: TRBJ1-1; d_gene: TRBD1; v_gene: TRBV6-8; CDR3nt: TGTGCCAGCAGTTACTCCAGGGGGCGAGCTTTCTTT; CDR3aa: CASSYSRGRAFF
abundance: .; j_gene: TRBJ1-1; d_gene: .; v_gene: TRBV11-3; CDR3nt: TGTGCCAGCAGCTCCGGTCAGGAGGGGAGCACTGAAGCTTTCTTT; CDR3aa: CASSSGQEGSTEAFF
abundance: .; j_gene: TRBJ2-5; d_gene: TRBD2; v_gene: TRBV5-1; CDR3nt: TGCGCCAGCAGCACGGGACTAGCGGGAGGGTCGGTAGAGACCCAGTACTTC; CDR3aa: CASSTGLAGGSVETQYF
abundance: .; j_gene: TRBJ2-7; d_gene: TRBD1; v_gene: TRBV11-1; CDR3nt: TGTGCCAGCAGCTTCAACAGGGGGCGCCACGAGCAGTACTTC; CDR3aa: CASSFNRGRHEQYF
abundance: .; j_gene: TRBJ2-7; d_gene: TRBD2; v_gene: TRBV14; CDR3nt: TGTGCCAGCAGCCAATGGGGGAGGAGGGACTACGGATGGTCCCCCTTT; CDR3aa: CASSQWGRRDYGWSPF
abundance: few; j_gene: TRBJ2-7; d_gene: TRBD2; v_gene: TRBV6-8; CDR3nt: TGTGCCAGCAGCCAGACTAGCTGGGGACGATACGAGCAGTACTTC; CDR3aa: CASSQTSWGRYEQYF
abundance: .; j_gene: TRBJ2-3; d_gene: TRBD2; v_gene: TRBV11-3; CDR3nt: TGTGCCAGCAGCTTCGGGACTAGCGGGAGTTATACGCAGTATTTT; CDR3aa: CASSFGTSGSYTQYF
abundance: .; j_gene: TRBJ2-7; d_gene: .; v_gene: TRBV19; CDR3nt: TGTGCCAGTATGGGTCGGGAAACCTACGAGCAGTACTTC; CDR3aa: CASMGRETYEQYF
abundance: .; j_gene: TRBJ2-7; d_gene: .; v_gene: TRBV28; CDR3nt: TGTGCCAGCAGTGGGTCCATCCTATACGAGCAGTACTTC; CDR3aa: CASSGSILYEQYF
abundance: .; j_gene: TRBJ2-3; d_gene: .; v_gene: TRBV11-3; CDR3nt: TGTGCCAGCAGCTTAGGGATGATGTGGGCAGATACGCAGTATTTT; CDR3aa: CASSLGMMWADTQYF
abundance: .; j_gene: TRBJ2-7; d_gene: TRBD2; v_gene: TRBV29-1; CDR3nt: TGCAGCGTACGGGGACTAGTCCACGAGCAGTACTTC; CDR3aa: CSVRGLVHEQYF
abundance: .; j_gene: TRBJ2-7; d_gene: .; v_gene: TRBV6-8; CDR3nt: TGTGCCACCACCCCCGGGGCCCCGGGCGAGCAGTACTTC; CDR3aa: CATTPGAPGEQYF
abundance: once; j_gene: TRBJ2-7; d_gene: .; v_gene: TRBV7-6; CDR3nt: TGTGCCAGCAGCTTCCATGTGGGGAGCTCCTACGAGCAGTACTTC; CDR3aa: CASSFHVGSSYEQYF
abundance: .; j_gene: TRBJ2-3; d_gene: .; v_gene: TRBV12-5; CDR3nt: TGTGCTAGTGGTTCAGGGTTCTTCACAGATACGCAGTATTTT; CDR3aa: CASGSGFFTDTQYF
abundance: .; j_gene: TRBJ2-1; d_gene: .; v_gene: TRBV10-1; CDR3nt: TGCGCCAGCAGTGAGTCGCCGGGGGCGGGATTCAATGAGCAGTTCTTC; CDR3aa: CASSESPGAGFNEQFF
abundance: few; j_gene: TRBJ1-1; d_gene: .; v_gene: TRBV6-8; CDR3nt: TGTGCCAGCAAAGGCAGGGGCACTGAAGCTTTCTTT; CDR3aa: CASKGRGTEAFF
abundance: .; j_gene: TRBJ2-7; d_gene: TRBD1; v_gene: TRBV6-8; CDR3nt: TGTGCCAGCGGGCAATGGACAGGGGTACTGGGGGAGCAGTACTTC; CDR3aa: CASGQWTGVLGEQYF
abundance: .; j_gene: TRBJ2-3; d_gene: .; v_gene: TRBV6-8; CDR3nt: TGTGCCAGCAGTCCCTCCCCCCTAGGTTTTAGAAGCACAGATACGCAGTATTTT; CDR3aa: CASSPSPLGFRSTDTQYF
abundance: .; j_gene: TRBJ2-7; d_gene: .; v_gene: TRBV19; CDR3nt: TGTGCCAGTAGAAACATTGGAGGTGGGGAGCAGTACTTC; CDR3aa: CASRNIGGGEQYF
abundance: .; j_gene: TRBJ2-1; d_gene: .; v_gene: TRBV30; CDR3nt: TGTGCCTGGGAAACCAGCTCCTACAATGAGCAGTTCTTC; CDR3aa: CAWETSSYNEQFF
abundance: .; j_gene: TRBJ2-1; d_gene: TRBD2; v_gene: TRBV23-1; CDR3nt: TGCGCCAGCAGCCAAGATGTGGCGGGAGGGTCGAGTCTTGGGCAGTTCTTC; CDR3aa: CASSQDVAGGSSLGQFF
abundance: .; j_gene: TRBJ1-1; d_gene: .; v_gene: TRBV1; CDR3nt: TGCGCCAGCAGCCAAGATCAGGCGCTCACTGAAGCTTTCTTT; CDR3aa: CASSQDQALTEAFF
abundance: .; j_gene: TRBJ2-1; d_gene: TRBD2; v_gene: TRBV29-1; CDR3nt: TGCAGCGCCGGTACTAGCGGGACCTACAATGAGCAGTTCTTC; CDR3aa: CSAGTSGTYNEQFF
abundance: .; j_gene: TRBJ1-2; d_gene: .; v_gene: TRBV19; CDR3nt: TGTGCCAGTAGTATGGGCAGAACCTATGGCTACACCTTC; CDR3aa: CASSMGRTYGYTF
abundance: .; j_gene: TRBJ2-2; d_gene: .; v_gene: TRBV6-8; CDR3nt: TGTGCCAGCAGCCAACGGGGGTTCTTTTCGTCGTTTGGGGAGCTGTTTTTT; CDR3aa: CASSQRGFFSSFGELFF
abundance: .; j_gene: TRBJ2-7; d_gene: .; v_gene: TRBV22-1; CDR3nt: TGTGCCAGCAGCTACCCATCTACTAGCGGAGGGACCTACGAGCAGTACTTC; CDR3aa: CASSYPSTSGGTYEQYF
abundance: .; j_gene: TRBJ1-1; d_gene: TRBD1; v_gene: TRBV19; CDR3nt: TGTGCCAGTAGTATCGCTCTGGTCAGGGGGCTAGGATCGGAAGCTTTCTTT; CDR3aa: CASSIALVRGLGSEAFF
abundance: .; j_gene: TRBJ1-5; d_gene: .; v_gene: TRBV6-8; CDR3nt: TGTGCCAGCAGTTACATACAGCAGAATCAGCCCCAGCATTTT; CDR3aa: CASSYIQQNQPQHF
abundance: .; j_gene: TRBJ2-1; d_gene: TRBD2; v_gene: TRBV6-8; CDR3nt: TGTGCCATCAGGGGACTAGCGGGAGATGGTGAGCAGTTCTTC; CDR3aa: CAIRGLAGDGEQFF
abundance: .; j_gene: TRBJ1-1; d_gene: .; v_gene: TRBV28; CDR3nt: TGTGCCAGCAGTTTGGGAGGGAACCGGAACACTGAAGCTTTCTTT; CDR3aa: CASSLGGNRNTEAFF
abundance: .; j_gene: TRBJ1-5; d_gene: TRBD1; v_gene: TRBV30; CDR3nt: TGTGCCTGGAGTGTACACCTCTCCCGGACAGGGGTCTCTCCCCAGCATTTT; CDR3aa: CAWSVHLSRTGVSPQHF
abundance: .; j_gene: TRBJ1-1; d_gene: .; v_gene: TRBV28; CDR3nt: TGTGCCAGCAGTTTATTGGGGCTCACCGCATGGGCTTTCTTT; CDR3aa: CASSLLGLTAWAFF
abundance: .; j_gene: TRBJ1-1; d_gene: .; v_gene: TRBV6-8; CDR3nt: TGTGCCAGCACCCCGTCGGTGTCGAACACTGAAGCTTTCTTT; CDR3aa: CASTPSVSNTEAFF
abundance: .; j_gene: TRBJ2-3; d_gene: .; v_gene: TRBV5-1; CDR3nt: TGCGCCAGCAGCTTGGTGGGGGCCACAGATACGCAGTATTTT; CDR3aa: CASSLVGATDTQYF
abundance: few; j_gene: TRBJ2-3; d_gene: .; v_gene: TRBV6-8; CDR3nt: TGTGCCATCAAGCTGGGGACTAGCACAGATACGCAGTATTTT; CDR3aa: CAIKLGTSTDTQYF
abundance: .; j_gene: TRBJ2-3; d_gene: TRBD2; v_gene: TRBV19; CDR3nt: TGTGCCAGTAGTACCCTGACTAGCGGGAAGGTGCCAGATACGCAGTATTTT; CDR3aa: CASSTLTSGKVPDTQYF
abundance: .; j_gene: TRBJ1-2; d_gene: .; v_gene: TRBV28; CDR3nt: TGTGCCAGCAGTTTCGGACAGAACTATGGCTACACCTTC; CDR3aa: CASSFGQNYGYTF
abundance: .; j_gene: TRBJ1-1; d_gene: TRBD1; v_gene: TRBV29-1; CDR3nt: TGCAGCGTGGCACAGGGGGCGGCGAACACTGAAGCTTTCTTT; CDR3aa: CSVAQGAANTEAFF
abundance: .; j_gene: TRBJ1-2; d_gene: .; v_gene: TRBV12-5; CDR3nt: TGTGCTAGTGGTTTATTAGGGGCTAACTATGGCTACACCTTC; CDR3aa: CASGLLGANYGYTF
abundance: .; j_gene: TRBJ1-5; d_gene: .; v_gene: TRBV28; CDR3nt: TGTGCCAGCACTCCAAGGGTAGGGGGGAGCAATCAGCCCCAGCATTTT; CDR3aa: CASTPRVGGSNQPQHF
abundance: .; j_gene: TRBJ1-5; d_gene: .; v_gene: TRBV7-1; CDR3nt: TGTGCCAGCAGCCCCCTGACGGGGGATCAGCCCCAGCATTTT; CDR3aa: CASSPLTGDQPQHF
abundance: .; j_gene: TRBJ1-1; d_gene: .; v_gene: TRBV5-1; CDR3nt: TGCGCCAGCAGCTCCCAAACAGGGTCCACTGAAGCTTTCTTT; CDR3aa: CASSSQTGSTEAFF
abundance: .; j_gene: TRBJ1-1; d_gene: .; v_gene: TRBV6-8; CDR3nt: TGTGCCAGCATAGAAGCAGGGTTAAACACTGAAGCTTTCTTT; CDR3aa: CASIEAGLNTEAFF